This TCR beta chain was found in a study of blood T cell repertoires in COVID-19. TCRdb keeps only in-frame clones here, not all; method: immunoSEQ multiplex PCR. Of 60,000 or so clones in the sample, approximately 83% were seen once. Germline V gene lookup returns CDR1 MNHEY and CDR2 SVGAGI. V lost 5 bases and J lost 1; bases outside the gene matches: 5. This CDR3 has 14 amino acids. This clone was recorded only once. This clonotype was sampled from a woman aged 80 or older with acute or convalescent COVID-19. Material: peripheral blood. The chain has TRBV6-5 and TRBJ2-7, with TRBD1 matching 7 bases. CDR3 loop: CASSLDRASYEQYF. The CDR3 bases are TGTGCCAGCAGTCTCGACAGGGCTTCCTACGAGCAGTACTTC.